The T cell receptor (beta chain) described here comes from a study of cytomegalovirus exposure and HLA in healthy donors. Regarding the study as a whole: Rarity marked most TCR sequences, yet some public TCRs occurred in many donors.

As to this clone: Its antigen is not identified.

V dropped 4 bases and J dropped 4 bases, with 13 bases sitting between them. This CDR3 has 14 residues. From germline, CDR1 is LGHNA and CDR2 YSLEER. This table comes from immunoSEQ multiplex PCR, and its TCRdb copy is limited to in-frame clones, with some not included. The sample consists of around 50,000 clones, approximately 95% of them appearing once. Specimen: PBMCs. This clonotype was obtained from a woman in her late teens or twenties in good health and CMV-seropositive. The V gene is TRBV4-3, the J gene TRBJ1-1, with a tentative D call TRBD1 (5 bases). This chain's CDR3 is CASSLSTGGTEAFF. DNA for the CDR3: TGCGCCAGCAGCCTCTCGACGGGGGGCACTGAAGCTTTCTTT.